These 26 T cell receptor beta chains were all obtained from the same sample, sequenced in a study of PD-1 blockade in classical Hodgkin lymphoma. Sequencing was performed with immunoSEQ multiplex PCR; in TCRdb, only in-frame clones are kept and a portion is missing. Of about 32,000 clones listed, around 81% are singletons. Time point indicated: cycle 4 day 1 (C4D1), after more than five weeks of nivolumab. Autologous stem cell transplantation was followed by relapse in every patient, and brentuximab vedotin exposure varied. Here the sequenced sample was peripheral blood mononuclear cells (PBMCs), taken before the fourth cycle of nivolumab. These TCRs come from a human donor with classical Hodgkin lymphoma.

The sample holds a few counts of this clone. This chain uses TRBV6-1 with TRBJ1-2, with 10 nucleotides matching TRBD1. The V gene's germline CDR1 is MNHNS and CDR2 SASEGT. The CDR3 runs to 14 residues. Trimming removed 7 bases from V and 7 bases from J; junction bases left unmatched: 9. This CDR3 is CASTRDRGLGGYTF. The CDR3 DNA follows: TGTGCCAGCACCCGGGACAGGGGTTTAGGTGGCTACACCTTC.

The rearrangement links TRBV11-2 to TRBJ2-7, with D maybe TRBD1 (6 bases). This CDR3 region has 15 residues. The V and J ends lost 5 bases and 3 bases respectively, with 17 bases between them. Germline loops: CDR1 SGHAT, CDR2 FQNNGV. The CDR3 nucleotides are TGTGCCAGCAGCACCCGCCCGGGACAAGTCTACGAGCAGTACTTC. Protein: CASSTRPGQVYEQYF.

The rearrangement uses TRBV7-2 and TRBJ1-1; possible D gene TRBD1, 5 bases. The V and J ends lost 5 bases and 0 bases respectively, with 7 bases between them. Germline loops: CDR1 SGHTA, CDR2 FQGNSA. This CDR3 contains 13 residues. The CDR3 loop is CASSQTVNTEAFF. CDR3 nucleotides: TGTGCCAGCAGCCAGACAGTGAACACTGAAGCTTTCTTT.

The chain is built from TRBV4-3 and TRBJ2-6, with TRBD1 identical over 9 bases. The CDR3 contains 17 residues. The ends lost 0 bases at V and 0 bases at J; junction bases unmatched: 0. The germline gives CDR1 LGHNA, CDR2 YSLEER. For the CDR3, the DNA is TGCGCCAGCAGCCAAGAGGGACAGGGCTCTGGGGCCAACGTCCTGACTTTC. As protein: CASSQEGQGSGANVLTF.

This sequence joins TRBV15 and TRBJ1-2, with a tentative D call TRBD1 (5 bases). Germline CDR1 is LNHNV and CDR2 is YYDKDF (reference sequence). V gave up 0 bases and J gave up 4 bases, with 12 bases separating them. The CDR3 covers 15 residues. This chain's CDR3 is CATSRDQGASYGYTF. CDR3 sequence (DNA): TGTGCCACCAGCAGAGATCAAGGGGCATCCTATGGCTACACCTTC.

This sequence joins TRBV4-3 and TRBJ2-7; no reliable D call. The CDR3 consists of 14 residues. Germline V gene lookup returns CDR1 LGHNA and CDR2 YSLEER. V was shortened by 0 bases and J by 7 bases, with 13 bases between the two germline ends. The CDR3 sequence is CASSQDRVSWEQYF. CDR3 DNA: TGCGCCAGCAGCCAAGATAGGGTTTCCTGGGAGCAGTACTTC.

The chain is built from TRBV6-6 and TRBJ1-5; D is uncertain. Trimming took off 6 bases at V and 6 bases at J, with 9 bases between the two ends. The CDR3 spans 12 residues. Per germline, CDR1 MNHNY and CDR2 SVGAGI (reference sequence). CDR3 loop: CASSPVGQPQHF. The CDR3 DNA sequence: TGTGCCAGCAGCCCCGTGGGTCAGCCCCAGCATTTT.

This chain connects TRBV11-2 to TRBJ2-1; the D is unclear. The ends were cut back, 0 bases at V and 0 bases at J, with 9 bases in the middle. Germline CDR1 SGHAT, CDR2 FQNNGV. This CDR3 spans 16 amino acids. CDR3 region: CASSLEGWSSYNEQFF. CDR3 DNA: TGTGCCAGCAGCTTAGAAGGCTGGAGCTCCTACAATGAGCAGTTCTTC.

This chain connects TRBV25-1 to TRBJ1-3; D remains ambiguous. Germline V lookup: CDR1 MGHDK, CDR2 SYGVNS. CDR3 size: 16 residues. With 5 bases removed from V and 0 bases from J, the gap between germline ends came to 14 bases. The CDR3: CASSPAEGNSGNTIYF. For the CDR3, the DNA is TGTGCCAGCAGTCCAGCGGAGGGCAACTCTGGAAACACCATATATTTT.

The chain recombines TRBV4-3 with TRBJ2-1; D uncertain. Germline V lookup: CDR1 LGHNA, CDR2 YSLEER. The germline V and J ends were trimmed by 2 bases and 4 bases, with 12 bases remaining between them. The CDR3 is 15 residues long. CDR3 protein: CASSQFPAVYNEQFF. The CDR3 DNA sequence: TGCGCCAGCAGCCAATTCCCTGCGGTTTACAATGAGCAGTTCTTC.

On this clone: Within the sample, other DNA sequences also encode this same CDR3. The chain uses TRBV28 and TRBJ1-2; D gene ambiguous. The CDR3 runs to 13 residues. Germline V gene lookup returns CDR1 MDHEN and CDR2 SYDVKM. V was trimmed by 2 bases and J by 2 bases, leaving 6 bases between them. CDR3 sequence reads: CASSLGQNYGYTF. DNA for the CDR3: TGTGCCAGCAGTTTAGGTCAGAACTATGGCTACACCTTC.

The chain uses TRBV11-3 and TRBJ2-5; 7 nucleotides agree with TRBD1. V lost 4 bases, J lost 2 bases, and 7 bases stayed unmatched. Germline assignment: CDR1 SGHNT and CDR2 YENEEA. CDR3 length: 15 residues. The CDR3 region is CASSYGQERQETQYF. In DNA form, the CDR3 reads TGTGCCAGCAGCTACGGACAGGAAAGACAAGAGACCCAGTACTTC.

The genes are TRBV28 and TRBJ2-1, with 10 bases lining up with TRBD2. This CDR3 region has 14 residues. V was pared by 7 bases and J by 6 bases, with 6 bases of the junction left unmatched. In germline, CDR1 is MDHEN, CDR2 SYDVKM. CDR3 DNA: TGTGCCAGCAAGACTAGCGGGTGGTCCAATGAGCAGTTCTTC. Encoded protein: CASKTSGWSNEQFF.

This chain links TRBV30 with TRBJ2-2; no clear D gene. Germline V CDR1 and CDR2: GTSNPN, SVGIG (reference sequence). The CDR3 is 12 residues long. Trimming shortened V by 3 bases and J by 2 bases, and 4 bases separated the two germline ends. The CDR3 DNA reads as TGTGCCTGGAGCCAAAACACCGGGGAGCTGTTTTTT. This encodes CAWSQNTGELFF.

The chain carries TRBV6-5 and TRBJ1-2; D is ambiguous. Germline CDR1 is MNHEY and CDR2 is SVGAGI. Trimming removed 7 bases at V and 3 bases at J, with 15 bases between. The length of the CDR3 is 14 residues. CDR3 loop: CASNLEGYHYGYTF. In nucleotides, the CDR3 is TGTGCCAGCAATTTAGAAGGGTACCACTATGGCTACACCTTC.

This chain joins TRBV30 and TRBJ2-1; the D gene is possibly TRBD1 (6 bases). Germline V lookup: CDR1 GTSNPN, CDR2 SVGIG (reference sequence). The CDR3 totals 13 residues. V dropped 6 bases and J dropped 3 bases, with 12 bases sitting between them. The CDR3 DNA is TGTGCCTGCGGCAGGGGCTACTACAATGAGCAGTTCTTC. Its translation is CACGRGYYNEQFF.

This clone is a singleton in its sample. This chain connects TRBV30 to TRBJ2-3, with 11 bases that match TRBD1. J lost 3 bases, V lost 1 base, and 6 bases had no gene match. CDR1 and CDR2 from the germline V gene are GTSNPN and SVGIG (reference sequence). This CDR3 is built from 16 residues. The CDR3 DNA is TGTGCCTGGAGTGACGGGACAGGGGGATTAACAGATACGCAGTATTTT. Its protein is CAWSDGTGGLTDTQYF.

The rearrangement uses TRBV28 and TRBJ2-2; D unclear. Germline-derived CDR1 and CDR2 are MDHEN and SYDVKM. This CDR3 is built from 13 residues. The V gene lost 6 bases and the J gene lost 8 bases, with 13 bases spanning the gap. CDR3 DNA: TGTGCCAGCAGCCAAAACCAGATTGGGGAGCTGTTTTTT. The encoded protein is CASSQNQIGELFF.

The chain couples TRBV27 to TRBJ1-6, with D unresolved. Germline V gene data show CDR1 as MNHEY and CDR2 as SMNVEV (reference sequence). This CDR3 is 16 amino acids long. Trimming took 2 bases from V and 7 from J, leaving 15 bases between them. The CDR3 protein is CASSLQAAGRNSPLHF. The CDR3 DNA reads TGTGCCAGCAGTTTACAGGCGGCAGGTCGGAATTCACCCCTCCACTTT.

The chain employs TRBV5-1 and TRBJ2-5; 10 bases agree with TRBD1. Trimming cost V 4 bases and J 11 bases; bases outside gene matches: 14. This CDR3 region has 15 residues. In germline, CDR1 is SGHRS, CDR2 YFSETQ. The chain's CDR3 is CASSPPGTGAREQYF. The CDR3 DNA is TGCGCCAGCAGCCCCCCCGGGACAGGGGCGCGAGAGCAGTACTTC.

The DNA for the CDR3 is TGTGCCAGTAGTACCGGGACAGCTAGGACCGGGGAGCTGTTTTTT. Translating gives CASSTGTARTGELFF. J is TRBJ2-2 and V is TRBV19; TRBD1 agrees at 7 bases. Per germline, CDR1 LNHDA and CDR2 SQIVND (reference sequence). The CDR3 totals 15 residues. V lost 4 bases and J lost 5; bases outside the gene matches: 7.

The genes are TRBV29-1 and TRBJ1-2; 11 positions agree with TRBD1. V dropped 4 bases and J dropped 8; count of bases not matched to a gene: 6. The CDR3 contains 13 residues. Germline CDR1 reads SQVTM; CDR2 reads ANQGSEA. The CDR3 sequence: CSVGGQGDSGYTF. For the CDR3, the DNA is TGCAGCGTTGGGGGACAGGGGGACTCGGGCTACACCTTC.

J is TRBJ1-1 and V is TRBV5-8; D is unclear. Germline-derived CDR1 and CDR2 are SGHTS and YDEGEE. The CDR3 contains 13 residues. Deletions cut 0 bases from V and 1 base from J, with 4 bases between. The CDR3 sequence is CASSLGANTEAFF. CDR3 in DNA: TGTGCCAGCAGCTTGGGAGCGAACACTGAAGCTTTCTTT.

The chain has TRBV11-2 and TRBJ2-7, with D possibly matching TRBD2 (7 bases). Looked up from germline, CDR1 is SGHAT and CDR2 is FQNNGV. The CDR3 runs to 15 residues. V dropped 6 bases and J dropped 3 bases, with 18 bases sitting between them. The CDR3 DNA reads TGTGCCAGCAGGGAAATGGGGGCGGGAGTCTACGAGCAGTACTTC. It codes for CASREMGAGVYEQYF.

This chain joins TRBV2 and TRBJ2-4; 9 bases match TRBD2. In germline, CDR1 is SNHLY, CDR2 FYNNEI. V lost 5 bases and J lost 0; bases outside the gene matches: 2. This CDR3 has 15 amino acids. CDR3 protein: CASSLAGRAKNIQYF. In nucleotides, the CDR3 is TGTGCCAGCAGTCTAGCGGGACGAGCCAAAAACATTCAGTACTTC. The full variable domain, in which reference TRBV2 and TRBJ2-4 provide the parts outside the CDR3, is EPEVTQTPSHQVTQMGQEVILRCVPISNHLYFYWYRQILGQKVEFLVSFYNNEISEKSEIFDDQFSVERPDGSNFTLKIRSTKLEDSAMYFCASSLAGRAKNIQYFGAGTRLSVL.

This clone was found once. The rearrangement links TRBV6-5 to TRBJ1-1; D unresolved. Trimming shortened V by 2 bases and J by 1 base, and 2 bases separated the two germline ends. The CDR3 loop spans 12 amino acids. Per the germline V gene, CDR1 is MNHEY and CDR2 is SVGAGI. Here the CDR3 reads CASSYKNTEAFF. CDR3 in DNA: TGTGCCAGCAGTTACAAGAACACTGAAGCTTTCTTT.